A single sample is the source of the 27 T cell receptor beta chains below, sequenced in a study of blood T cell repertoires in COVID-19. TCRdb keeps only in-frame clones here, not all; method: immunoSEQ multiplex PCR. Here the sample spans under 150,000 clones, 81% being singletons. The sequencing input was peripheral blood. The source of these receptors is a woman aged 60-75 years with active or convalescent COVID-19.

V usage is TRBV15 and J usage is TRBJ1-1, with a tentative D call TRBD1 (5 bases). Germline V gene sequence: CDR1 LNHNV, CDR2 YYDKDF (reference sequence). This CDR3 has 16 amino acids. The germline V and J ends were trimmed by 0 bases and 1 base, with 12 bases remaining between them. The CDR3 here is CATSRDFGGTNTEAFF. CDR3 DNA: TGTGCCACCAGCAGAGATTTCGGCGGGACGAACACTGAAGCTTTCTTT.

This clone occurred a few times. V and J are TRBV10-3 and TRBJ1-5, with 10 bases matching TRBD1. Germline V gene data show CDR1 as ENHRY and CDR2 as SYGVKD. CDR3 length: 18 residues. Trimming removed 0 bases from V and 7 bases from J; junction bases left unmatched: 12. CDR3 region: CAISESVGRTGGLQPQHF. The CDR3, as DNA: TGTGCCATCAGTGAGTCTGTAGGCAGGACAGGGGGATTGCAGCCCCAGCATTTT.

J is TRBJ1-3 and V is TRBV9, with D hard to call. The ends were cut back, 4 bases at V and 2 bases at J, with 13 bases in the middle. CDR3 length equals 15 residues. CDR1 and CDR2 (germline): SGDLS, YYNGEE. CDR3 in DNA: TGTGCCAGCAGCTCCCGGGAGATAACTGGAAACACCATATATTTT. It specifies CASSSREITGNTIYF.

This rearrangement joins TRBV5-6 to TRBJ1-6, with D unresolved. V lost 4 bases to trimming and J lost 11 bases, with 16 bases between them. There are 14 residues in the CDR3. Germline V CDR1 and CDR2: SGHDT, YYEEEE. The CDR3 region has the DNA TGTGCCAGCAGCCTCCTCGGTGGTTCGACACCCCTCCACTTT. Translation: CASSLLGGSTPLHF.

The CDR3 DNA reads TGTGCCAGCAGTTACTCAATGGACTGGGCCCTTTCCTACGAGCAGTACTTC. Encoded protein: CASSYSMDWALSYEQYF. This chain joins TRBV6-2 or TRBV6-3 and TRBJ2-7, with a tentative D call TRBD2 (5 bases). This CDR3 is built from 17 residues. V lost 0 bases to trimming and J lost 1 base, with 16 bases between them. Germline V lookup: CDR1 MNHEY, CDR2 SVGEGT.

The chain links TRBV4-2 to TRBJ2-2; 7 bases are shared with TRBD2. Germline trimming cut 4 bases from V and 5 bases from J; bases unmatched to any gene: 7. From germline, CDR1 is LGHNA and CDR2 YNFKEQ. The CDR3 extends over 15 amino acids. In nucleotides, the CDR3 is TGTGCCAGCAGCCCAGGCGGGGGATGGACCGGGGAGCTGTTTTTT. Encoded protein: CASSPGGGWTGELFF.

The chain employs TRBV7-2 and TRBJ1-4; the match to TRBD1 covers 9 bases. Trimming at V came to 8 bases and at J to 7 bases, leaving 8 bases not matched to a gene. The CDR3 has 14 amino acids. Germline CDR1 SGHTA, CDR2 FQGNSA. The CDR3 DNA sequence: TGTGCCAGCGGCACAGGGGGCGCCGGTGAAAAACTGTTTTTT. Its translation: CASGTGGAGEKLFF.

This chain joins TRBV13 and TRBJ2-7; D might be TRBD2 (6 bases). The length of the CDR3 is 16 residues. Germline V lookup: CDR1 PRHDT, CDR2 FYEKMQ (reference sequence). V was shortened by 1 base and J by 2 bases, with 15 bases between the two germline ends. The CDR3 DNA is TGTGCCAGCAGCTTAGAAGTGAAGCGGGCCACCTACGAGCAGTACTTC. Translated, it gives CASSLEVKRATYEQYF.

This chain uses TRBV5-6 with TRBJ2-5, with D possibly being TRBD2 (7 bases). Trimming shortened V by 1 base and J by 5 bases, and 15 bases separated the two germline ends. Per the germline V gene, CDR1 is SGHDT and CDR2 is YYEEEE. The CDR3 loop spans 15 amino acids. The CDR3 loop is CASSLFRGAAETQYF. CDR3 sequence (DNA): TGTGCCAGCAGCTTGTTTCGGGGGGCGGCGGAGACCCAGTACTTC.

The V gene is TRBV7-2, the J gene TRBJ1-1; 8 nucleotides line up with TRBD1. V dropped 3 bases and J dropped 6; count of bases not matched to a gene: 6. This CDR3 contains 14 residues. Germline V gene data show CDR1 as SGHTA and CDR2 as FQGNSA. The CDR3 sequence is CASSFTQGVAEAFF. DNA for the CDR3: TGTGCCAGCAGCTTTACACAGGGGGTCGCTGAAGCTTTCTTT.

This clone was detected once. The V and J genes are TRBV19 and TRBJ2-2; 12 positions agree with TRBD2. The CDR3 has 19 amino acids. V was clipped by 6 bases and J by 7 bases; unmatched bases: 18. Germline V CDR1 and CDR2: LNHDA, SQIVND (reference sequence). CDR3 sequence: CASRGLAGNTPPPGGELFF. The CDR3 DNA reads TGTGCCAGTAGAGGACTAGCGGGAAACACCCCCCCGCCGGGCGGGGAGCTGTTTTTT.

V gene TRBV5-1 combines with J gene TRBJ2-5, with 7 bases that match TRBD1. Germline V lookup: CDR1 SGHRS, CDR2 YFSETQ. J was trimmed by 7 bases and V by 4 bases; bases with no gene match: 7. The CDR3 contains 13 residues. The CDR3 spells CASSPGQAGTQYF. As DNA, the CDR3 is TGCGCCAGCAGCCCCGGACAGGCAGGGACCCAGTACTTC.

This chain joins TRBV6-1 and TRBJ2-1, with 8 nucleotides matching TRBD2. The CDR3 runs 17 residues. The J segment lost 6 bases and the V segment lost 4 bases, leaving 14 bases of the junction unmatched. Germline V gene data show CDR1 as MNHNS and CDR2 as SASEGT. The CDR3 loop reads CASSGLQGTSGFNEQFF. CDR3 DNA: TGTGCCAGCAGTGGACTCCAGGGAACTAGCGGCTTCAATGAGCAGTTCTTC.

This clone was seen only a few times. V is TRBV2 and J is TRBJ1-6; possibly TRBD1 for D (5 bases). The CDR3 contains 16 residues. CDR1 is SNHLY and CDR2 is FYNNEI in the germline V gene. V lost 5 bases and J lost 7, with 18 bases in between. This CDR3 reads CASSPMGEGRNSPLHF. The CDR3 bases are TGTGCCAGCAGTCCTATGGGGGAGGGGAGGAATTCACCCCTCCACTTT.

V gene TRBV6-6 combines with J gene TRBJ1-1; maybe TRBD1 (6 bases). Germline V gives CDR1 MNHNY, CDR2 SVGAGI (reference sequence). This CDR3 contains 16 residues. V was pared by 4 bases and J by 3 bases, with 18 bases between. The CDR3 DNA sequence: TGTGCCAGCAGTTCCCCCGGACAGTCAGCGGACACTGAAGCTTTCTTT. Translating gives CASSSPGQSADTEAFF.

The gene calls are TRBV5-1 and TRBJ2-3; 7 nucleotides line up with TRBD2. The CDR3 is made up of 15 amino acids. In germline, CDR1 is SGHRS, CDR2 YFSETQ. V shed 5 bases and J 2 bases; nucleotides not matched to a gene: 8. CDR3 residues: CASRPPGGNTDTQYF. The CDR3 bases are TGCGCCAGCAGACCCCCGGGAGGTAACACAGATACGCAGTATTTT.

V gene TRBV6-1 combines with J gene TRBJ2-1; a weak D match, TRBD1 (6 bases). The CDR3 runs 13 residues. Deletions cut 3 bases from V and 5 bases from J, with 8 bases between. Germline CDR1 reads MNHNS; CDR2 reads SASEGT. CDR3 loop: CASSDGTHNEQFF. CDR3 in DNA: TGTGCCAGCAGTGACGGGACACACAATGAGCAGTTCTTC.

The V gene is TRBV19, the J gene TRBJ1-1; TRBD1 matches 7 bases. V lost 4 bases, J lost 4 bases, and 12 bases stayed unmatched. CDR3 size: 16 residues. Germline CDR1 reads LNHDA; CDR2 reads SQIVND (reference sequence). CDR3 DNA: TGTGCCAGTAGTACCGGTAAAGGGGGCAGGGGCACTGAAGCTTTCTTT. As protein: CASSTGKGGRGTEAFF.

The chain joins TRBV2 to TRBJ2-5, with a tentative D call TRBD2 (6 bases). CDR3 length: 13 amino acids. In germline, CDR1 is SNHLY, CDR2 FYNNEI. Trimming left V 6 bases short and J 5 bases short, with 13 bases between. CDR3 coding DNA: TGTGCCAGCAGGCGGGAAAATTGGGAGACCCAGTACTTC. Amino acid sequence: CASRRENWETQYF.

The chain has TRBV10-3 and TRBJ1-3; TRBD1 is a possible D gene (6 bases). Trimming stripped 8 bases from V and 0 bases from J, with 14 bases between. CDR1 is ENHRY, CDR2 SYGVKD, per germline. The CDR3 extends over 15 amino acids. The CDR3 region is CAIGKGDGSGNTIYF. CDR3 bases: TGTGCCATCGGAAAGGGGGATGGCTCTGGAAACACCATATATTTT.

The V call is TRBV6-2 or TRBV6-3, the J call TRBJ2-5, with 8 bases matching TRBD2. The germline gives CDR1 MNHEY, CDR2 SVGEGT. This CDR3 spans 15 amino acids. V was pared by 2 bases and J by 4 bases, with 6 bases of the junction left unmatched. CDR3 amino acids: CASSYRGTRGETQYF. CDR3 sequence (DNA): TGTGCCAGCAGTTACAGAGGGACTAGGGGAGAGACCCAGTACTTC.

The V call is TRBV5-1, the J call TRBJ1-1; D is possibly TRBD1 (5 bases). Germline V CDR1 and CDR2: SGHRS, YFSETQ. This CDR3 is built from 16 residues. V dropped 0 bases and J dropped 2 bases, with 14 bases sitting between them. Here the CDR3 reads CASSLGEGRTNTEAFF. The CDR3 DNA sequence: TGCGCCAGCAGCTTGGGGGAGGGGAGGACTAACACTGAAGCTTTCTTT.

Of note for this clone: Other nucleotide sequences in the sample specify the same CDR3. The V gene is TRBV29-1, the J gene TRBJ1-2, with a weak D call TRBD1 (6 bases). V lost 6 bases, J lost 2 bases, and 10 bases lay in between. Germline V gene sequence: CDR1 SQVTM, CDR2 ANQGSEA. The CDR3 has 12 amino acids. This chain's CDR3 is CSVQQGNYGYTF. The CDR3 DNA reads as TGCAGCGTACAACAGGGAAACTATGGCTACACCTTC.

This clone was detected a few times. The V and J genes are TRBV11-2 and TRBJ1-2, with 11 bases lining up with TRBD1. Germline V gene data show CDR1 as SGHAT and CDR2 as FQNNGV. The V segment lost 6 bases and the J segment 8 bases; nucleotides outside the gene matches: 5. The CDR3 extends over 13 amino acids. DNA for the CDR3: TGTGCCAGCAGATCCTGGGACAGGGGGGGCTACACCTTC. Translated: CASRSWDRGGYTF.

The chain recombines TRBV2 with TRBJ1-6, with D unclear. Germline-derived CDR1 and CDR2 are SNHLY and FYNNEI. The CDR3 totals 15 residues. V was trimmed by 0 bases and J by 5 bases, leaving 8 bases between them. CDR3 amino acids: CASSEAYSNNSPLHF. The CDR3 DNA follows: TGTGCCAGCAGTGAAGCTTACAGTAATAATTCACCCCTCCACTTT.

V usage is TRBV9 and J usage is TRBJ1-1; no firm D call. Germline V CDR1 and CDR2: SGDLS, YYNGEE. Between the trimmed V and J ends, which lost 2 bases and 0 bases, there was a span of 14 bases. This CDR3 is built from 16 residues. The CDR3 is CASSVPTASLNTEAFF. The CDR3 DNA sequence: TGTGCCAGCAGCGTTCCCACTGCCTCACTGAACACTGAAGCTTTCTTT. The variable domain in full, with the rest retrieved from reference TRBV9 and TRBJ1-1, is DSGVTQTPKHLITATGQRVTLRCSPRSGDLSVYWYQQSLDQGLQFLIQYYNGEERAKGNILERFSAQQFPDLHSELNLSSLELGDSALYFCASSVPTASLNTEAFFGQGTRLTVV.

The chain is built from TRBV4-1 and TRBJ2-1; no reliable D call. This CDR3 has 15 residues. Per germline, CDR1 MGHRA and CDR2 YSYEKL. V was clipped by 0 bases and J by 2 bases, with 8 bases between them. The DNA for the CDR3 is TGCGCCAGCAGCCAAGATAGTCTAGCCTACAATGAGCAGTTCTTC. It yields the protein CASSQDSLAYNEQFF.